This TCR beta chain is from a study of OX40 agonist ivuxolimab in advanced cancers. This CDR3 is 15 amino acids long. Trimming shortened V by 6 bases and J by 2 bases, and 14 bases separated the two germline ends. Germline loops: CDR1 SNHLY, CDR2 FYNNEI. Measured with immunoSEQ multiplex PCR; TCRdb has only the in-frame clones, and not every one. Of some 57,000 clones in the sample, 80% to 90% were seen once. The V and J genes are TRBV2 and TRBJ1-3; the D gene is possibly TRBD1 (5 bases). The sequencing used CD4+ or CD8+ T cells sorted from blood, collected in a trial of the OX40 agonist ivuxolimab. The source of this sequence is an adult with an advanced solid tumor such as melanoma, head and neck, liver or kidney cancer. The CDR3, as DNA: TGTGCCAGCAGCTACCGGGACTTAGCTGGAAACACCATATATTTT. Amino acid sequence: CASSYRDLAGNTIYF.